The entry below describes one T cell receptor beta chain. Its target is not known. The CDR3 runs to 15 residues. The junction had 3 bases not matched to a gene; V was cut back by 5 bases and J by 0 bases. CDR1 and CDR2 from the germline V gene are MGHRA and YSYEKL. The sample originates from a study of OX40 agonist ivuxolimab in advanced cancers. In the study overall: Ivuxolimab is an agonistic anti-OX40 (CD134) antibody, and patients were treated with it. Age averaged roughly 60 years (range roughly 23 to 79), and roughly 82% were male. Partial responses were achieved by three patients, of whom one had hepatocellular carcinoma and two had cutaneous melanoma. Study findings and constraints: Clonal expansion by week 6 occurred in CD4+ and CD8+ blood T cells (at 0.1 to 3.0 mg/kg).

Profiling relied on immunoSEQ multiplex PCR, and the TCRdb table lists in-frame clones only, not all of them. The table has fewer than 45,000 clones, around 90% seen once. Sample: CD4+ or CD8+ T cells sorted from blood, taken in a trial of the OX40 agonist ivuxolimab. The chain is built from TRBV4-1 and TRBJ1-4; 7 nucleotides match TRBD1. The TCR sequence derives from an adult with an advanced solid tumor such as melanoma, head and neck, liver or kidney cancer. DNA of the CDR3: TGCGCCAGCAGCGGACAGGCCGCAACTAATGAAAAACTGTTTTTT. Protein product: CASSGQAATNEKLFF.